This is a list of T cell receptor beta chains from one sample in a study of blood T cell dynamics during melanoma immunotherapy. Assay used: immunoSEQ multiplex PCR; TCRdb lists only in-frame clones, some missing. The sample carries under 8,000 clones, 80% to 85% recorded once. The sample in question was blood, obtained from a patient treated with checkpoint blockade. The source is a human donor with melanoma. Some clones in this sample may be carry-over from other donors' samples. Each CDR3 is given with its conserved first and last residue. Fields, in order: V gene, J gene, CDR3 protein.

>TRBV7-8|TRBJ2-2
CASSSLTGRDAGELFF
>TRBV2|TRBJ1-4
CASRFFEKLFF
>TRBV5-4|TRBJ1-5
CASSLDSQPQHF
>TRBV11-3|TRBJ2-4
CASSLYRGVAKNIQYF
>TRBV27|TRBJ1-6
CASSTGTHNSPLHF
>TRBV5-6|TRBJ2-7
CASRSGQNRDLSEQYF
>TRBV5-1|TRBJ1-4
CASSLEFLGAGEKLFF
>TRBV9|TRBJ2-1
CASQPDSASAYNEQFF
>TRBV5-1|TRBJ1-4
CASSFRQGDEKLFF
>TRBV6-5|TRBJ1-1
CASSFRGMDTEAFF
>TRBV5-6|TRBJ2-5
CASSRRGETQYF
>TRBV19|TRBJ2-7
CASRGQSYEQYF
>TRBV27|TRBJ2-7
CASSFIQGNEQYF
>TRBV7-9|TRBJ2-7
CASSYSGGPSYEQYF
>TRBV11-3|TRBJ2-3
CASSFSEDLPQYF
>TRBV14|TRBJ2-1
CASSRLIRNSYNEQFF
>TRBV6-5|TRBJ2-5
CASSTGQGGTQYF
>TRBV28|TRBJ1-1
CASSSGSGTEAFF
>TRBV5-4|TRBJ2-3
CASSLPYTDTQYF
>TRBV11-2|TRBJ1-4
CASSYLSEANEKLFF
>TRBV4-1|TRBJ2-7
CASSQAIPGFSYEQYF
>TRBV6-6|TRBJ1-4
CASSYSDPRAGEKLFF
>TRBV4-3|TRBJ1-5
CASSQDIQGREPQHF
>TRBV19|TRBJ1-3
CASSIGYISDGNTIYF
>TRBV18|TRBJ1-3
CASSPFVALGSNTIYF
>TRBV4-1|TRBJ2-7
CASSQDGTAVGEQYF